This is a list of T cell receptor beta chains from one sample in a study of cytomegalovirus exposure and HLA in healthy donors. Only in-frame clones appear in the TCRdb table, and some are missing; sequencing was by immunoSEQ multiplex PCR. This sample has more than 250,000 clones, with 70% to 90% found just once. The sample was PBMCs. The receptors shown here come from a woman aged 18-35 years in good health and CMV-seronegative. Both conserved end residues are part of each CDR3. The D gene is left open where the match is weak. Size is omitted from some rows. Given values are once, few, many or a class for expanded clones.

j_gene,d_gene,v_gene,abundance,CDR3nt,CDR3aa
TRBJ2-7,TRBD2,TRBV2,-,TGTGCCAGCAGCGGACTAGCGGGTGGTGCTTACGAGCAGTACTTC,CASSGLAGGAYEQYF
TRBJ2-7,TRBD2,TRBV5-5,-,TGTGCCAGCAGCTTGGGACTAGCGGGGGCCTACGAGCAGTACTTC,CASSLGLAGAYEQYF
TRBJ2-7,-,TRBV29-1,-,TGCAGCGCAAAGATCGGGTCCATCTACGAGCAGTACTTC,CSAKIGSIYEQYF
TRBJ1-5,-,TRBV7-8,-,TGTGCCAGCAGCTTAGCGCCCGGGAATTTTGTACCCCAGCATTTT,CASSLAPGNFVPQHF
TRBJ2-1,-,TRBV27,-,TGTGCCAGCGCCTTGAGGCCGTACAATGAGCAGTTCTTC,CASALRPYNEQFF
TRBJ2-1,TRBD2,TRBV6-1,-,TGTGCCAGCAGTGAATTTGGTCGGGAGGGTTACAATGAGCAGTTCTTC,CASSEFGREGYNEQFF
TRBJ2-7,TRBD1,TRBV28,-,TGTGCCAGCAGTTTGGTGGACAGGGACGCCTACGAGCAGTACTTC,CASSLVDRDAYEQYF
TRBJ1-2,TRBD1,TRBV18,-,TGTGCCAGCTCACCAAGGGGGCAAGAGGGCTACACCTTC,CASSPRGQEGYTF
TRBJ2-7,-,TRBV2,-,TGTGCCAGCTCAGTCCAGTCCTACGAGCAGTACTTC,CASSVQSYEQYF
TRBJ2-2,TRBD2,TRBV4-3,-,TGCGCCAGCAGCCAAGAGACGGGAGGGGGGAACACCGGGGAGCTGTTTTTT,CASSQETGGGNTGELFF
TRBJ2-1,-,TRBV9,once,TGTGCCAGCAGCGAAGGACTCCCGTCCAACAATGAGCAGTTCTTC,CASSEGLPSNNEQFF
TRBJ2-3,-,TRBV2,-,TGTGCCAGCAGTCCCCAGGTGCCCACAGATACGCAGTATTTT,CASSPQVPTDTQYF
TRBJ2-3,TRBD2,TRBV7-2,-,TGTGCCAGCAGCCCTGGACTAGCGGGAGGCCCCCCCACAGATACGCAGTATTTT,CASSPGLAGGPPTDTQYF
TRBJ1-5,-,TRBV28,-,TGTGCCAGCAGTTTAGGGCAGATAAATCAGCCCCAGCATTTT,CASSLGQINQPQHF
TRBJ2-7,TRBD1,TRBV6-6,-,TGTGCCAGCACCCAGACAGGGTACAGCTCCTACGAGCAGTACTTC,CASTQTGYSSYEQYF